This TCR beta chain was captured in a study of T cells after yellow fever vaccination. As for the study in general: The fractions with low cell numbers were processed using SMART-Seq v4 Ultra Low Input. Study-wide results and caveats: The booster saw the reappearance of most primary-vaccination clones (nearly 98% CD4, around 88% CD8). The CD4 and CD8 compartments had a small share of their clonotypes in common. Abundant clonotypes from the bulk population could contaminate FACS-sorted repertoires.

As regards this clonotype: Its antigen is still unknown.

MiXCR, applied by TCRdb to the 5' RACE reads, yields one record per CDR3 protein. The profile shows 100,000 to 150,000 distinct CDR3 sequences, over 12% of them singletons. Trimming left V 1 base short and J 2 bases short, with 9 bases between. Per the germline V gene, CDR1 is MGHRA and CDR2 is YSYEKL. The CDR3 runs 14 residues. This TCR came from a young man who received the YFV17D yellow fever vaccine. This chain joins TRBV4-1 and TRBJ2-7; no clear D gene. Sequenced here: CD8+ T cells sorted from PBMCs, sampled 5 days after the yellow fever booster vaccination. CDR3 DNA sequence: TGCGCCAGCAGCCAAGTCGGAAGCGCCTACGAGCAGTACGTC. It yields the protein CASSQVGSAYEQYV.